The TCR beta chain described here comes from a study of molecular identifiers for immune sequencing clone quantification. This clonotype was seen a handful of times. Its cognate antigen is unknown. Using 10%, 30% or 50% RNA, naive CD8 libraries were derived from 20,000 to 1,000,000 sorted cells. Naive CD8 T cells were FACS-sorted by CD8+CD4-CCR7+CD45RA+ markers. CDR3 length: 13 residues. CDR1 and CDR2 from the germline V gene are DFQATT and SNEGSKA (reference sequence). With 8 bases clipped from V and 0 bases from J, the junction kept 6 bases outside the gene matches. Previously described methods and listed TCR primers produced bulk TCR libraries. TCRdb redid the calling of the PCR reads with MiXCR, one entry per CDR3 protein. The sample consists of under 800,000 distinct CDR3 sequences, 25% of them appearing once. Study findings and constraints: The share of molecules held by clones above 20 RNA copies was over 97% in effector cells and under 1% in naive cells.

J is TRBJ2-7 and V is TRBV20-1; TRBD2 matches at 8 bases. Sequences were obtained from naive CD8+ T cells from blood, with Jurkat cell RNA spiked in. The sample's subset: FACS-sorted CD8+CD4-CCR7+CD45RA+ naive T cells. This receptor was taken from a human donor in good health. Some libraries in this study had Jurkat cell RNA spiked in. The DNA for the CDR3 is TGCAGTTTTAGCGGGAAACCCTCCTACGAGCAGTACTTC. Protein sequence: CSFSGKPSYEQYF.